Each of the 9 T cell receptor beta chains below was sequenced from the same sample in a study of cytomegalovirus exposure and HLA in healthy donors. Primers included in the PCR were 60 Vbeta and 13 Jbeta primers. Method: immunoSEQ multiplex PCR; TCRdb's copy keeps in-frame clones and lacks some. This sample has hundreds of thousands of clones, with around 80% found just once. Sample: PBMCs. These receptors came from a woman aged 55-69 years in good health and CMV-seropositive.

The chain joins TRBV29-1 to TRBJ1-2; D unclear. The CDR3 has 13 amino acids. CDR1 is SQVTM and CDR2 is ANQGSEA in the germline V gene. V shed 2 bases and J shed 0 bases, with 7 bases lying between them. CDR3 DNA sequence: TGCAGCGTTGAACAGGCTACTAACTATGGCTACACCTTC. This translates into CSVEQATNYGYTF.

The genes are TRBV5-1 and TRBJ2-3, with 8 bases identical to TRBD2. CDR1 and CDR2 from the germline V gene are SGHRS and YFSETQ. This CDR3 is 17 amino acids long. The trim removed 6 bases at V and 1 base at J, leaving 13 bases unmatched. In DNA form, the CDR3 reads TGCGCCAGCACCCTCTTCTACGGGGGGGCGGGCACAGATACGCAGTATTTT. Protein: CASTLFYGGAGTDTQYF.

This clone has only a few counts. V usage is TRBV5-1 and J usage is TRBJ2-7, with a possible D match to TRBD2 (7 bases). V was cut by 4 bases and J by 6 bases, with 14 bases left in between. The CDR3 spans 13 residues. Germline V lookup: CDR1 SGHRS, CDR2 YFSETQ. The CDR3 sequence is CASSEPGEGEQYF. CDR3 in DNA: TGCGCCAGCAGCGAACCAGGGGAGGGCGAGCAGTACTTC. Variable domain in full (rest from reference TRBV5-1 and TRBJ2-7): KAGVTQTPRYLIKTRGQQVTLSCSPISGHRSVSWYQQTPGQGLQFLFEYFSETQRNKGNFPGRFSGRQFSNSRSEMNVSTLELGDSALYLCASSEPGEGEQYFGPGTRLTVT.

The chain employs TRBV5-8 and TRBJ1-1; 10 bases line up with TRBD1. J was trimmed by 7 bases and V by 8 bases; bases with no gene match: 14. The CDR3 runs 15 residues. Germline assignment: CDR1 SGHTS and CDR2 YDEGEE. CDR3 nucleotide sequence: TGTGCCAGAACCTCCTCCGGGACAGGGGTGGGTGAAGCTTTCTTT. Protein product: CARTSSGTGVGEAFF. The full variable domain, completed using reference TRBV5-8 and TRBJ1-1, is EAGVTQSPTHLIKTRGQQATLRCSPISGHTSVYWYQQALGLGLQFLLWYDEGEERNRGNFPPRFSGRQFPNYSSELNVNALELEDSALYLCARTSSGTGVGEAFFGQGTRLTVV.

The rearrangement links TRBV4-3 to TRBJ2-3; unclear D gene. Looked up from germline, CDR1 is LGHNA and CDR2 is YSLEER. Trimming removed 0 bases from V and 0 bases from J, with 7 bases in between. The CDR3 length is 15 residues. CDR3 residues: CASSQEVGSTDTQYF. For the CDR3, the DNA is TGCGCCAGCAGCCAAGAGGTCGGGAGCACAGATACGCAGTATTTT.

The genes are TRBV11-3 and TRBJ2-7; the match to TRBD1 covers 9 bases. CDR3 size: 14 residues. Germline-derived CDR1 and CDR2 are SGHNT and YENEEA. V trimming: 4 bases; J trimming: 7 bases; junction bases outside the gene matches: 8. The CDR3: CASSSGQGLGEQYF. The CDR3, as DNA: TGTGCCAGCAGCTCGGGACAGGGCCTTGGAGAGCAGTACTTC.

The chain couples TRBV5-4 to TRBJ2-5; 8 bases are shared with TRBD2. The J call may be mistaken, given a closer DNA end match to TRBJ2-7. This CDR3 is 15 amino acids long. Germline values: CDR1 SGHNT, CDR2 YYREEE (reference sequence). The CDR3 reads CASSTSLTGGDEQYF. Here the CDR3 DNA reads TGTGCCAGCAGCACGAGTTTAACCGGGGGGGACGAGCAGTACTTC.

This clone has just a few counts. CDR3 region: CASSLFGVGEGETQYF. CDR3 DNA: TGTGCCAGCAGCTTATTTGGGGTGGGGGAGGGAGAGACCCAGTACTTC. V usage is TRBV7-2 and J usage is TRBJ2-5; 7 bases fit TRBD2. Germline trimming cut 2 bases from V and 4 bases from J; bases unmatched to any gene: 10. Looked up from germline, CDR1 is SGHTA and CDR2 is FQGNSA. This CDR3 contains 16 residues.

The rearrangement joins TRBV7-2 to TRBJ2-7, with 10 bases lining up with TRBD2. The CDR3 spans 14 residues. The J segment lost 6 bases and the V segment lost 4 bases, leaving 6 bases of the junction unmatched. Per the germline V gene, CDR1 is SGHTA and CDR2 is FQGNSA. CDR3 amino acids: CASSYSGGAGEQYF. In nucleotides, the CDR3 is TGTGCCAGCAGCTACAGCGGGGGGGCGGGCGAGCAGTACTTC.